Below are 13 T cell receptor beta chains sequenced from a single sample in a study of radiotherapy plus CTLA-4 blockade in lung cancer. TCRdb's table, derived via immunoSEQ multiplex PCR, lists solely in-frame clones and lacks some. This sample has 40,000 to 55,000 clones; roughly three quarters occur once, and the top ten carry approximately 2.4%. This sample comprised peripheral blood, obtained from a patient treated with radiotherapy plus ipilimumab. The receptors come from a human donor with non-small cell lung cancer whose response to radiotherapy plus ipilimumab could not be evaluated.

V and J are TRBV13 and TRBJ2-3; 10 nucleotides match TRBD2. Germline assignment: CDR1 PRHDT and CDR2 FYEKMQ (reference sequence). The ends lost 3 bases at V and 4 bases at J; junction bases unmatched: 7. The CDR3 contains 16 residues. The CDR3 nucleotides are TGTGCCAGCAGCTTTCGGCTAGCGGGAGAAGCAGATACGCAGTATTTT. Protein: CASSFRLAGEADTQYF.

This clone was counted between two and nine times. The gene calls are TRBV7-9 and TRBJ2-5; D unresolved. V lost 5 bases, J lost 5 bases, and 9 bases lay in between. CDR1 and CDR2 from the germline V gene are SEHNR and FQNEAQ (reference sequence). CDR3 length: 12 residues. The CDR3 spells CASSPHLETQYF. In DNA, the CDR3 is TGTGCCAGCAGCCCACATCTCGAGACCCAGTACTTC.

The chain employs TRBV30 and TRBJ2-1; tentative D call: TRBD1 (6 bases). CDR1 GTSNPN and CDR2 SVGIG come from the germline V gene (reference sequence). The CDR3 sequence is 13 residues long. V dropped 8 bases and J dropped 7 bases, with 18 bases sitting between them. The CDR3 nucleotides read TGTGCCCGGGGTCGGGAAGGGACAAATGAGCAGTTCTTC. Translation: CARGREGTNEQFF.

J is TRBJ1-3 and V is TRBV9, with a tentative D call TRBD1 (5 bases). Trimming left V 0 bases short and J 0 bases short, with 16 bases between. Germline V gene lookup returns CDR1 SGDLS and CDR2 YYNGEE. This CDR3 has 18 residues. DNA for the CDR3: TGTGCCAGCAGCGTAGCTAGCGGATTTGGGGGCTCTGGAAACACCATATATTTT. This codes for CASSVASGFGGSGNTIYF.

As concerns this clone: At one boundary the junction diverges from the germline segment, which might be a read error. V gene TRBV2 combines with J gene TRBJ1-2; D not certain. Germline values: CDR1 SNHLY, CDR2 FYNNEI. The CDR3 consists of 15 residues. The CDR3 DNA is TGTGCCAGCAGTGAATATCGGACGGCGGACTATGGCCACACCTTC. This codes for CASSEYRTADYGHTF.

J is TRBJ1-5 and V is TRBV2, with TRBD1 identical over 8 bases. CDR1 and CDR2 from the germline V gene are SNHLY and FYNNEI. V trimming: 6 bases; J trimming: 0 bases; junction bases outside the gene matches: 4. CDR3 length: 15 residues. The CDR3 reads CASSATGASNQPQHF. The CDR3 bases are TGTGCCAGCAGCGCGACAGGGGCTAGCAATCAGCCCCAGCATTTT.

The chain couples TRBV4-3 to TRBJ1-2, with a possible D match to TRBD1 (6 bases). Germline values: CDR1 LGHNA, CDR2 YSLEER. V was trimmed by 0 bases and J by 8 bases, leaving 19 bases between them. The CDR3 is 16 amino acids. The CDR3: CASSQEGTYRRQGYTF. For the CDR3, the DNA is TGCGCCAGCAGCCAAGAAGGGACATACAGGAGGCAGGGCTACACCTTC.

The chain recombines TRBV5-1 with TRBJ2-3; 8 positions agree with TRBD2. V lost 5 bases and J lost 0; bases outside the gene matches: 14. The CDR3 runs to 18 residues. Per the germline V gene, CDR1 is SGHRS and CDR2 is YFSETQ. The CDR3 sequence: CASRLQPWAGGSTDTQYF. The CDR3 nucleotides read TGCGCCAGCAGACTTCAACCTTGGGCGGGAGGCAGCACAGATACGCAGTATTTT.

This clone has more than one count but fewer than ten. The J gene is TRBJ1-1, the V gene TRBV4-2; D remains ambiguous. Germline CDR1 LGHNA, CDR2 YNFKEQ. Trimming left V 4 bases short and J 1 base short, with 13 bases between. CDR3 length: 15 residues. The CDR3 here is CASSLEELTNTEAFF. CDR3 nucleotides: TGTGCCAGCAGCCTTGAGGAGCTAACGAACACTGAAGCTTTCTTT.

This chain's CDR3 is CASSFSGGAYEQYF. The CDR3 nucleotides are TGCGCCAGCAGCTTTAGCGGGGGGGCCTACGAGCAGTACTTC. The chain carries TRBV5-1 and TRBJ2-7; TRBD2 matches 11 bases. Germline V lookup: CDR1 SGHRS, CDR2 YFSETQ. This CDR3 has 14 amino acids. The junction had 0 bases not matched to a gene; V was cut back by 2 bases and J by 2 bases.

The rearrangement joins TRBV4-1 to TRBJ2-3; maybe TRBD2 (6 bases). Germline CDR1 and CDR2: MGHRA and YSYEKL. The CDR3 is 16 residues long. The V gene lost 3 bases and the J gene lost 4 bases, with 17 bases spanning the gap. CDR3 protein: CASSHRAGREADTQYF. The DNA for the CDR3 is TGCGCCAGCAGCCACAGAGCAGGCAGGGAGGCAGATACGCAGTATTTT.

The genes are TRBV12-2 and TRBJ2-5; the table's D call of TRBD2 was not tested on the DNA. Judging by the DNA end, TRBJ2-7 fits better; the J call may be wrong. TRBV12-2 corresponds to a pseudogene. The CDR3 covers 13 residues. The CDR3 sequence: CASRPRGGDEQYF. As DNA, the CDR3 is TGTGCAAGTCGCCCCCGCGGTGGAGACGAGCAGTACTTC.

This rearrangement joins TRBV29-1 to TRBJ1-1; weak D call: TRBD1 (6 bases). Germline-derived CDR1 and CDR2 are SQVTM and ANQGSEA. This CDR3 comprises 14 residues. V was cut by 4 bases and J by 5 bases, with 17 bases left in between. The CDR3 protein is CSVVGYQGMTEAFF. CDR3 bases: TGCAGCGTTGTGGGGTATCAGGGGATGACTGAAGCTTTCTTT.